The subject of this entry is one T cell receptor beta chain. The germline gene is not matched at one end of the junction; a read error may be the cause. TCRdb processed the 5' RACE reads anew with MiXCR; each CDR3 protein has one entry. The sample lists more than 40,000 distinct CDR3 sequences, roughly 15% occurring once. These data belong to a study of neurological immune-mediated disorders. This clonotype originated in a woman between 55 and 75 years old with HTLV-1-associated myelopathy (HAM/TSP). Sequencing was done on a sample of CD4+ T cells from blood.

CDR3 in DNA: TGCGCCAGCAGCGCCACCCTGACAGGGCGAAACATTCATTACTTC. It yields the protein CASSATLTGRNIHYF. The chain has TRBV5-1 and TRBJ2-4; 7 bases are a match to TRBD1. In germline, CDR1 is SGHRS, CDR2 YFSETQ. The CDR3 covers 15 residues. Supplemented by reference TRBV5-1 and TRBJ2-4, the full variable domain reads KAGVTQTPRYLIKTRGQQVTLSCSPISGHRSVSWYQQTPGQGLQFLFEYFSETQRNKGNFPGRFSGRQFSNSRSEMNVSTLELGDSALYLCASSATLTGRNIHYFGAGTRLSVL.